This TCR beta chain was sequenced for a study of monozygotic twins with inflammatory bowel disease. Points from the study as a whole: Diversity of TCRbeta measured by inverse Simpson was lower in IBD patients than in healthy co-twins. Repertoire likeness was no different across concordant and discordant twins, perhaps owing to restricted power.

TCRdb reprocessed the 5' RACE reads and reports one entry per CDR3 protein, with no DNA. This specimen shows nearly 450,000 distinct CDR3 sequences; the ten leading clones hold about 2.4%. Comment on this clonotype: Its antigen remains unidentified.

The CDR3 loop spans 15 amino acids. Looked up from germline, CDR1 is SGHNT and CDR2 is YYREEE (reference sequence). The sequence derives from a human donor with ulcerative colitis or Crohn's disease, or a healthy co-twin of an affected twin (not recorded which). Sequencing was performed on blood. This chain links TRBV5-4 with TRBJ2-1; TCRdb's assignment of TRBD1 cannot be checked, as there is no DNA. Here the CDR3 reads CASSLGGTGDNEQFF.